The 22 T cell receptor beta chains presented below share a single source sample, sequenced in a study of T cell changes during pregnancy in multiple sclerosis. The table came from immunoSEQ multiplex PCR; TCRdb's copy has only in-frame clones and leaves some out. This sample has more than 95,000 clones; roughly 92% occur once, and the top ten carry about 0.9%. The sequencing here drew on peripheral blood, taken after pregnancy. Every receptor here comes from a female donor with multiple sclerosis, enrolled in a pregnancy study.

This clone was picked up one time. This rearrangement joins TRBV7-6 to TRBJ2-5; 7 nucleotides agree with TRBD2. The CDR3 runs 13 residues. J was trimmed by 5 bases and V by 5 bases; bases with no gene match: 5. Per the germline V gene, CDR1 is SGHVS and CDR2 is FNYEAQ. The CDR3 DNA reads TGTGCCAGCAGCCGCGGGGGAAAGGAGACCCAGTACTTC. Translating gives CASSRGGKETQYF.

The sample holds one count of this clone. The chain joins TRBV20-1 to TRBJ1-2; TRBD1 might be the D (6 bases). CDR1 is DFQATT, CDR2 SNEGSKA, per germline (reference sequence). This CDR3 has 11 amino acids. The V end was cut by 3 bases, the J end by 9 bases, with 11 bases between. The CDR3 loop reads CSASPTGSYTF. DNA of the CDR3: TGCAGTGCTAGCCCCACAGGGAGCTACACCTTC.

The chain couples TRBV25-1 to TRBJ2-1, with D possibly matching TRBD2 (5 bases). Germline CDR1 MGHDK, CDR2 SYGVNS. This CDR3 comprises 17 residues. Trimming removed 7 bases at V and 0 bases at J, with 19 bases between. Written as DNA, the CDR3 is TGTGCCAGCATTGGCGCGGGCCCAGAGAGCTCCTACAATGAGCAGTTCTTC. Translated, it gives CASIGAGPESSYNEQFF.

The chain carries TRBV7-8 and TRBJ1-3, with D uncertain. V was pared by 1 base and J by 0 bases, with 7 bases between. CDR1 and CDR2 from the germline V gene are SGHVS and FQNEAQ. The CDR3 contains 15 residues. DNA of the CDR3: TGTGCCAGCAGCTTAGGAGCTCCCTCTGGAAACACCATATATTTT. Translated: CASSLGAPSGNTIYF.

This clone was seen just once. The rearrangement joins TRBV6-1 to TRBJ2-7; TRBD2 aligns across 8 bases. With V trimmed by 6 bases and J by 4 bases, 8 bases remained unmatched. Per germline, CDR1 MNHNS and CDR2 SASEGT. This CDR3 contains 14 residues. For the CDR3, the DNA is TGTGCCAGCAGATCTCCGGGACTAGTGTACGAGCAGTACTTC. It encodes CASRSPGLVYEQYF.

V is TRBV5-1 and J is TRBJ1-4; TRBD1 agrees at 9 bases. The ends lost 2 bases at V and 8 bases at J; junction bases unmatched: 4. From germline, CDR1 is SGHRS and CDR2 YFSETQ. CDR3 length: 14 residues. CDR3 nucleotides: TGCGCCAGCAGCTTAGGGACAGGGCAGGAAAAACTGTTTTTT. Its protein is CASSLGTGQEKLFF.

The chain carries TRBV28 and TRBJ1-4; tentative D call: TRBD1 (5 bases). Germline CDR1 reads MDHEN; CDR2 reads SYDVKM. This CDR3 contains 14 residues. V was trimmed by 3 bases and J by 6 bases, leaving 11 bases between them. In nucleotides, the CDR3 is TGTGCCAGCAGTTTTCAGGGACTGTATGAAAAACTGTTTTTT. Protein: CASSFQGLYEKLFF.

The rearrangement uses TRBV11-2 and TRBJ2-7; 8 positions agree with TRBD1. CDR1 is SGHAT, CDR2 FQNNGV, per germline. This CDR3 region has 15 residues. With V trimmed by 4 bases and J by 3 bases, 8 bases remained unmatched. The CDR3 DNA follows: TGTGCCAGCAGCTCCCGACAGGGGAAGAACTACGAGCAGTACTTC. It encodes CASSSRQGKNYEQYF.

The chain couples TRBV28 to TRBJ1-1; 7 bases match TRBD1. This CDR3 is built from 15 residues. Unmatched junction bases numbered 9, after V lost 2 bases and J lost 6 bases. Germline assignment: CDR1 MDHEN and CDR2 SYDVKM. The chain's CDR3 is CASSLQGGGSAEAFF. The CDR3 DNA reads as TGTGCCAGCAGTTTACAGGGGGGAGGATCCGCTGAAGCTTTCTTT.

The chain uses TRBV7-2 and TRBJ1-1; D not resolved. The CDR3 is made up of 14 amino acids. CDR1 SGHTA and CDR2 FQGNSA come from the germline V gene. V was shortened by 5 bases and J by 5 bases, with 15 bases between the two germline ends. The DNA for the CDR3 is TGTGCCAGCAGCCCAGTGGCCGGGGTTACTGAAGCTTTCTTT. This sequence encodes CASSPVAGVTEAFF.

V and J are TRBV5-1 and TRBJ2-1; D unclear. V was trimmed by 1 base and J by 3 bases, leaving 17 bases between them. Germline V CDR1 and CDR2: SGHRS, YFSETQ. The CDR3 extends over 17 amino acids. The CDR3 spells CASSLSESSVGYNEQFF. For the CDR3, the DNA is TGCGCCAGCAGCTTGAGCGAATCCAGTGTTGGCTACAATGAGCAGTTCTTC.

This rearrangement joins TRBV15 to TRBJ1-1; the D is unclear. Germline lookup yields CDR1 LNHNV and CDR2 YYDKDF (reference sequence). This CDR3 comprises 12 residues. V gave up 5 bases and J gave up 6 bases, with 10 bases separating them. CDR3 in amino acids: CATSPGLSEAFF. CDR3 sequence (DNA): TGTGCCACCAGCCCCGGGTTGTCTGAAGCTTTCTTT.

The J gene is TRBJ2-7, the V gene TRBV7-3; 8 bases line up with TRBD2. Trimming took 6 bases from V and 0 from J; bases not matched to a gene: 7. This CDR3 is 15 amino acids long. CDR1 is SGHTA and CDR2 is FQGTGA in the germline V gene. As DNA, the CDR3 is TGTGCCAGCAGTTACGGGAGGGCCGGCTCCTACGAGCAGTACTTC. Protein: CASSYGRAGSYEQYF.

This clone was seen only once. At the DNA level, this CDR3 is encoded by other sequences in the same sample as well. This chain connects TRBV2 to TRBJ2-5, with TRBD1 matching 10 bases. Germline V CDR1 and CDR2: SNHLY, FYNNEI. The CDR3 has 15 amino acids. J lost 4 bases, V lost 8 bases, and 10 bases had no gene match. The CDR3 here is CASPRDRGVRETQYF. The CDR3 nucleotides are TGTGCCAGCCCCAGGGACAGGGGAGTAAGAGAGACCCAGTACTTC.

The V and J genes are TRBV27 and TRBJ2-7; 10 nucleotides align to TRBD2. V lost 1 base to trimming and J lost 2 bases; unmatched junction nucleotides: 5. Germline CDR1 is MNHEY and CDR2 is SMNVEV (reference sequence). The CDR3 length is 16 residues. The CDR3 DNA is TGTGCCAGCAGTTTATTTGGTAGCGGGGGGCCCTACGAGCAGTACTTC. This encodes CASSLFGSGGPYEQYF.

The count of this clone is one. The V and J genes are TRBV6-6 and TRBJ1-1, with D maybe TRBD1 (6 bases). Germline-derived CDR1 and CDR2 are MNHNY and SVGAGI (reference sequence). V lost 7 bases, J lost 0 bases, and 12 bases lay in between. This CDR3 contains 14 residues. This CDR3 reads CASNSGALNTEAFF. As DNA, the CDR3 is TGTGCCAGCAATTCAGGGGCGTTGAACACTGAAGCTTTCTTT.

V usage is TRBV7-8 and J usage is TRBJ2-2, with 9 bases aligning to TRBD1. Germline V lookup: CDR1 SGHVS, CDR2 FQNEAQ. The J segment lost 7 bases and the V segment lost 5 bases, leaving 5 bases of the junction unmatched. This CDR3 region has 14 residues. The CDR3: CASSRGTGSGELFF. CDR3 nucleotide sequence: TGTGCCAGCAGCAGAGGGACAGGGAGCGGGGAGCTGTTTTTT. The full variable domain, completed using reference TRBV7-8 and TRBJ2-2, is GAGVSQSPRYKVAKRGQDVALRCDPISGHVSLFWYQQALGQGPEFLTYFQNEAQLDKSGLPSDRFFAERPEGSVSTLKIQRTQQEDSAVYLCASSRGTGSGELFFGEGSRLTVL.

The chain carries TRBV6-5 and TRBJ2-7; TRBD1 matches at 7 bases. Germline V gives CDR1 MNHEY, CDR2 SVGAGI. CDR3 length equals 13 residues. The ends lost 6 bases at V and 5 bases at J; junction bases unmatched: 7. The chain's CDR3 is CASRQGKNDEQYF. The CDR3 nucleotides are TGTGCCAGCAGACAGGGGAAAAACGACGAGCAGTACTTC.

The gene calls are TRBV11-2 and TRBJ2-5; weak D call: TRBD1 (5 bases). Germline V gene lookup returns CDR1 SGHAT and CDR2 FQNNGV. There are 13 residues in the CDR3. V was clipped by 3 bases and J by 2 bases, with 7 bases between them. In DNA form, the CDR3 reads TGTGCCAGCAGCTTTAGGGGACAAGAGACCCAGTACTTC. It codes for CASSFRGQETQYF.

This sequence joins TRBV9 and TRBJ2-7, with 8 nucleotides matching TRBD2. The trim removed 3 bases at V and 5 bases at J, leaving 10 bases unmatched. This CDR3 is 15 amino acids long. Germline CDR1 SGDLS, CDR2 YYNGEE. CDR3 bases: TGTGCCAGCAGCGGTGGGACTAGTGGTTCGAACGAGCAGTACTTC. Encoded protein: CASSGGTSGSNEQYF.

This clone was detected a few times. This chain uses TRBV7-9 with TRBJ1-6, with TRBD1 matching 11 bases. This CDR3 is 16 amino acids long. CDR1 is SEHNR, CDR2 FQNEAQ, per germline (reference sequence). J lost 8 bases, V lost 5 bases, and 8 bases had no gene match. The CDR3 is CASSARDRGTHSPLHF. The CDR3 region has the DNA TGTGCCAGCAGCGCCCGGGACAGGGGGACCCATTCACCCCTCCACTTT.

This clone was detected a few times. The chain uses TRBV19 and TRBJ1-5; 10 bases are shared with TRBD1. CDR1 is LNHDA and CDR2 is SQIVND in the germline V gene (reference sequence). V trimming: 5 bases; J trimming: 3 bases; junction bases outside the gene matches: 7. The length of the CDR3 is 16 residues. CDR3 in DNA: TGTGCCAGTAGTCCTCGACAGGGGGCCCACAATCAGCCCCAGCATTTT. Residues: CASSPRQGAHNQPQHF.